This TCR beta chain stems from a study of CXCR3-negative and CXCR3-positive naive CD8 T cells. Study-wide results and caveats: Whereas memory cells differed, naive CXCR3-negative and CXCR3-positive cells shared similar TRBV-TRBJ usage.

For this clonotype: Its target is not known.

5' RACE with UMI labels generated the TRB cDNA libraries. No DNA is given; TCRdb re-called the 5' RACE reads and lists each CDR3 protein once. This sample's table reports several thousand distinct CDR3 sequences. Sequencing was done on a sample of naive CXCR3- CD8+ T cells from blood. Sample subset: CD45RO-CCR7+CD27+CD95- naive CD8+ T cells lacking CXCR3 (TNR3-). The TCR was taken from a human donor in good health. Some clones in this sample may be carry-over from other donors' samples.

The CDR3 is CASSIVDSGTSHEQFF. The chain employs TRBV19 and TRBJ2-1; TCRdb indicates TRBD2, and absent DNA this call remains unverified. The length of the CDR3 is 16 residues. In germline, CDR1 is LNHDA, CDR2 SQIVND (reference sequence).